This TCR beta chain appears in the sequencing data of a study of T cell changes during pregnancy in multiple sclerosis. Germline V gene lookup returns CDR1 SGHDT and CDR2 YYEEEE. Trimming left V 2 bases short and J 12 bases short, with 18 bases between. The CDR3 totals 14 residues. The method was immunoSEQ multiplex PCR; TCRdb's version includes in-frame clones alone and lacks a portion of them. The sample lists some 79,000 clones, about 93% occurring once. This clone is a singleton in its sample. This chain uses TRBV5-6 with TRBJ2-1, with TRBD2 as a possible D gene (6 bases). The source was CD4+ T cells from peripheral blood mononuclear cells, collected in the second trimester of pregnancy. The origin of this receptor is a female donor with multiple sclerosis, enrolled in a pregnancy study. As DNA, the CDR3 is TGTGCCAGCAGCTTCCGGGACTCATTCTTTCTGCAGTTCTTC. Residues: CASSFRDSFFLQFF.